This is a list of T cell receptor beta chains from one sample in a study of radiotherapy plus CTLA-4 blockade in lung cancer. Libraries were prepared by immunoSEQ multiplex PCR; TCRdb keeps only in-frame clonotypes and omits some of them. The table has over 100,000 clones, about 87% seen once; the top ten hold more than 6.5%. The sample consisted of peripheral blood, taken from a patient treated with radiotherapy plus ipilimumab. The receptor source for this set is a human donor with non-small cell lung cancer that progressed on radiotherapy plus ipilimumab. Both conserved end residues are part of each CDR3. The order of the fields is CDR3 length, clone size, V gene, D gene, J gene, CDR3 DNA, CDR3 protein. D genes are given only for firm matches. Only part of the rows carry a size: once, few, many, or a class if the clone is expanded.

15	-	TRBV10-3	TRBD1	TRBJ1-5	TGTGCCATCAGTGAGTCGGGACAGGGGGCACAGCCCCAGCATTTT	CAISESGQGAQPQHF
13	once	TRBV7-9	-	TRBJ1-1	TGTGCCAGCAGCGGGCTGGTGAACACTGAAGCTTTCTTT	CASSGLVNTEAFF
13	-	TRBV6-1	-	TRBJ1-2	TGTGCCAGCAGCGTAACCCCGTCGATGGGCTACACCTTC	CASSVTPSMGYTF
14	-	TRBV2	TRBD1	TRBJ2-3	TGTGCCAGCAATCCGGGACAGGGCCATAATACGCAGTATTTT	CASNPGQGHNTQYF
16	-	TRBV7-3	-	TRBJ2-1	TGTGCCAGCAGCTTAATTGCGGCGGGGTCGGGCAATGAGCAGTTCTTC	CASSLIAAGSGNEQFF
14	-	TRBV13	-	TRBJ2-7	TGTGCCAGCAGCTTAGGGGGTGCCCCCTACGAGCAGTACTTC	CASSLGGAPYEQYF
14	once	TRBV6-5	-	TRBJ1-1	TGTGCCAGCAGTTACATGGCTCCGAACACTGAAGCTTTCTTT	CASSYMAPNTEAFF
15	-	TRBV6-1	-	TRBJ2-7	TGTGCCAGCACCCAGGGGTCAACAGGGAAGAGCGAGCAGTACTTC	CASTQGSTGKSEQYF
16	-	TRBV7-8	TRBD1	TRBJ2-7	TGTGCCAGCAGCTTATGGGGACAGGGGCTCTCCTACGAGCAGTACTTC	CASSLWGQGLSYEQYF
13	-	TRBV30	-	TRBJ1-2	TGTGCCTGGAGTGTGGCCGCAGGGGATGGCTACACCTTC	CAWSVAAGDGYTF
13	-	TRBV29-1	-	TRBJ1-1	TGCAGCGTGGGATTGGATCCCAACACTGAAGCTTTCTTT	CSVGLDPNTEAFF
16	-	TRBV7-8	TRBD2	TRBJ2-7	TGTGCCAGCAGCTTAGGGGGACTAGCGGGAATCTACGAGCAGTACTTC	CASSLGGLAGIYEQYF
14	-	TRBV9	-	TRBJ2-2	TGTGCCAGCAGCGTACGCGGGAACGGCGGGGAGCTGTTTTTT	CASSVRGNGGELFF
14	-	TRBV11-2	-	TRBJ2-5	TGTGCCAGCAGCTTACCAGGGCAGAGGGAGACCCAGTACTTC	CASSLPGQRETQYF
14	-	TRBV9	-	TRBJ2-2	TGTGCCAGCAGCGTAGTTACCCCCCCCGGGGAGCTGTTTTTT	CASSVVTPPGELFF
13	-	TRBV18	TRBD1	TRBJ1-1	TGTGCCAGCTCAACCGACAGGGGTACTGAAGCTTTCTTT	CASSTDRGTEAFF
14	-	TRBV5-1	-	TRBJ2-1	TGCGCCAGCAGCTTGCCGGGAAGCTACAATGAGCAGTTCTTC	CASSLPGSYNEQFF
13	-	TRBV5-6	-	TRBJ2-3	TGTGCCAGCAGCACGGACTTTGCAGATACGCAGTATTTT	CASSTDFADTQYF
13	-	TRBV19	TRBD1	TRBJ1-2	TGTGCCAGTAGTCCCCGGGCAGGGGGAGGCTACACCTTC	CASSPRAGGGYTF
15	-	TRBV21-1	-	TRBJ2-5	TGTGCCAGCCTGGCCGGGACTAGTCGATGGGAGACCCAGTACTTC	CASLAGTSRWETQYF
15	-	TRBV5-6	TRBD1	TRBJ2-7	TGTGCCAGCAGCCTTGGGACAGGCCTCGGGAGCGAGCAGTACTTC	CASSLGTGLGSEQYF
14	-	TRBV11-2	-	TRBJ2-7	TGTGCCAGCAGCTTAAGGGACGCCTCCTACGAGCAGTACTTC	CASSLRDASYEQYF
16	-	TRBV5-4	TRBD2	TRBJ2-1	TGTGCCAGCAGTCCGACGGGGGGGGCATCCTACAATGAGCAGTTCTTC	CASSPTGGASYNEQFF
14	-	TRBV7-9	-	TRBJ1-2	TGTGCCAGCAGCAGTGGGGGGGTCGGCTATGGCTACACCTTC	CASSSGGVGYGYTF
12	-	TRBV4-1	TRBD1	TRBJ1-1	TGCGCCAGCAGCCCGGGACAGAGTCCTGCTTTCTTT	CASSPGQSPAFF
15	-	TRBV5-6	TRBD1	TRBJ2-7	TGTGCCAGCAGCTTCCCTGGGACAGGGGGCTACGAGCAGTACTTC	CASSFPGTGGYEQYF
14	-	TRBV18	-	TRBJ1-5	TGTGCCAGCTCACCACTACCATCGGAAGGGCCCCAGCATTTT	CASSPLPSEGPQHF
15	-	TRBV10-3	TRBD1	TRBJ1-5	TGTGCCACCGGTCCCGGGACAGGGAGTAATCAGCCCCAGCATTTT	CATGPGTGSNQPQHF
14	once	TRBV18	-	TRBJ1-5	TGTGCCAGCTCACCATTAGGGGGAGATCAGCCCCAGCATTTT	CASSPLGGDQPQHF
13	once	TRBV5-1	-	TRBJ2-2	TGCGCCAGCAGCTTGGGCATGGGCGGGGAGCTGTTTTTT	CASSLGMGGELFF
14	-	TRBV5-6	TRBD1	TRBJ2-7	TGTGCCAGCAGCGTACAGGGGCATGAGGACGAGCAGTACTTC	CASSVQGHEDEQYF
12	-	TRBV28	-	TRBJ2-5	TGTGCCAGCAGTATAAGCGGGGAGACCCAGTACTTC	CASSISGETQYF
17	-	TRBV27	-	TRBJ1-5	TGTGCCAGCAGTCCCGGGGGGGGCCCTGGAGGAAATCAGCCCCAGCATTTT	CASSPGGGPGGNQPQHF
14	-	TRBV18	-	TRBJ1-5	TGTGCCAGCTCACCCGGGACTGGCAATCAGCCCCAGCATTTT	CASSPGTGNQPQHF
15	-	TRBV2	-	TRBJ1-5	TGTGCCAGCAGTGAAGCGATGAGACGCAATCAGCCCCAGCATTTT	CASSEAMRRNQPQHF
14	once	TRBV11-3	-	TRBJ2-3	TGTGCCAGCAGCTTAGATAGAGAGGGCGGTGCGCAGTATTTT	CASSLDREGGAQYF
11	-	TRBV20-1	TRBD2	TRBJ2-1	TGCAGTGCTAGCCGGGGGGATGAGCAGTTCTTC	CSASRGDEQFF
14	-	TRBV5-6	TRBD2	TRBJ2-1	TGTGCCAGCAGCCCGGGACTAGCGGGAGTTGAGCAGTTCTTC	CASSPGLAGVEQFF
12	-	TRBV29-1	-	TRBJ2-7	TGCAGCGTTCAAGTCAGCTCCTACGAGCAGTACTTC	CSVQVSSYEQYF
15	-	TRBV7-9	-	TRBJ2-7	TGTGCCAGCAGCCCCGGGCCCCTCCCTCCCTACGAGCAGTACTTC	CASSPGPLPPYEQYF
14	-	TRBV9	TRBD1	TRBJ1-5	TGTGCCAGCAGCCCTGGACAGGGTCATCAGCCCCAGCATTTT	CASSPGQGHQPQHF
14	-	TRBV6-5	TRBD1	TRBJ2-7	TGTGCCAGCAGCACGGACAGGAGCTCCTACGAGCAGTACTTC	CASSTDRSSYEQYF
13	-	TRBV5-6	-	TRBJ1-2	TGTGCCAGCAGCTTGGGACAGAACTATGGCTACACCTTC	CASSLGQNYGYTF
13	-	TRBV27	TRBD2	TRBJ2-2	TGTGCCAGCAGTTCTGCGGGAGCCGGGGAGCTGTTTTTT	CASSSAGAGELFF
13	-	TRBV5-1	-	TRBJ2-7	TGCGCCAGCAGCTGGACTGGTTCCTACGAGCAGTACTTC	CASSWTGSYEQYF